This entry lists 31 T cell receptor beta chains sequenced from one sample in a study of T-cell memory formation after mild COVID-19. TCRdb reanalysed the 5' RACE reads using MiXCR and keeps one entry per CDR3 protein. Altogether about 340,000 distinct CDR3 sequences are present, approximately 22% being singletons, with the ten largest covering over 20%. The sample comprised PBMCs or a T cell subset sorted from them (not recorded which). The receptor set was obtained from a man between 18 and 29 years old who had mild COVID-19 (a few samples of this study predate the infection). Cell type and time point are not known.

As for this clonotype: The junction shows a germline mismatch at one end, possibly a read error. The chain employs TRBV6-1 and TRBJ1-1; D not certain. The CDR3 has 11 amino acids. Looked up from germline, CDR1 is MNHNS and CDR2 is SASEGT. CDR3 in DNA: TGTACCAGCAGCACCACGTTTTCGGCTTTCTTT. Protein: CTSSTTFSAFF.

The chain recombines TRBV21-1 with TRBJ2-4; the D call TRBD1 from the table was never checked on the DNA. TRBV21-1 is a pseudogene segment. The CDR3 consists of 17 residues. The CDR3 here is CASSKVGGGDSKNIQYF. The CDR3 DNA reads as TGTGCCAGCAGCAAGGTCGGAGGGGGCGATTCCAAAAACATTCAGTACTTC.

This chain joins TRBV7-2 and TRBJ2-3, with TRBD2 as a possible D gene (6 bases). Trimming stripped 1 base from V and 2 bases from J, with 10 bases between. Germline CDR1 reads SGHTA; CDR2 reads FQGNSA. The CDR3 sequence is 15 residues long. The CDR3 sequence: CASSLDGTPTDTQYF. CDR3 in DNA: TGTGCCAGCAGCTTAGACGGGACTCCCACAGATACGCAGTATTTT.

This clonotype has a handful of counts. The V and J genes are TRBV7-2 and TRBJ2-5; 8 bases align to TRBD2. V shed 5 bases and J 6 bases; nucleotides not matched to a gene: 8. The CDR3 contains 14 residues. Germline V CDR1 and CDR2: SGHTA, FQGNSA. The CDR3 nucleotides are TGTGCCAGCAGCCCTTACGGGGGGGTAAAGACCCAGTACTTC. This sequence encodes CASSPYGGVKTQYF.

The gene calls are TRBV11-2 and TRBJ2-3; 16 nucleotides line up with TRBD2. V was pared by 5 bases and J by 6 bases, with 8 bases of the junction left unmatched. Germline V gene lookup returns CDR1 SGHAT and CDR2 FQNNGV. The CDR3 is made up of 17 amino acids. The CDR3 here is CASSGGTSGGAGDTQYF. The CDR3 region has the DNA TGTGCCAGCAGCGGTGGGACTAGCGGGGGGGCCGGGGATACGCAGTATTTT. Combining the CDR3 with reference TRBV11-2 and TRBJ2-3 gives the whole variable domain EAGVAQSPRYKIIEKRQSVAFWCNPISGHATLYWYQQILGQGPKLLIQFQNNGVVDDSQLPKDRFSAERLKGVDSTLKIQPAKLEDSAVYLCASSGGTSGGAGDTQYFGPGTRLTVL.

The table lists this clonotype with a few counts. The chain employs TRBV7-2 and TRBJ2-6; tentatively, D is TRBD1 (5 bases). From germline, CDR1 is SGHTA and CDR2 FQGNSA. The CDR3 covers 16 residues. V was trimmed by 8 bases and J by 3 bases, leaving 17 bases between them. Here the CDR3 DNA reads TGTGCCAGCCGCCAAAAAAGGGGAAGTGGGGCCAACGTCCTGACTTTC. Residues: CASRQKRGSGANVLTF.

This clonotype was seen only a few times. V is TRBV7-3 and J is TRBJ2-1, with 9 bases matching TRBD1. V shed 5 bases, J shed 9 bases, and the junction held 11 bases outside the gene matches. CDR1 is SGHTA, CDR2 FQGTGA, per germline. The CDR3 is made up of 15 amino acids. In DNA form, the CDR3 reads TGTGCCAGCAGCCCTGGGACAGGGACCCAGGGTGAGCAGTTCTTC. It specifies CASSPGTGTQGEQFF.

The V call is TRBV7-2, the J call TRBJ1-2; 10 nucleotides match TRBD1. Germline V gene lookup returns CDR1 SGHTA and CDR2 FQGNSA. The CDR3 loop spans 17 amino acids. The V gene end was trimmed by 1 base and the J gene end by 6 bases; junction bases not matched to a gene: 11. The CDR3 is CASSLGGQGLKKHGYTF. CDR3 bases: TGTGCCAGCAGCTTAGGGGGACAGGGGTTAAAGAAGCATGGCTACACCTTC.

Turning to this clonotype: At one end, the junction sequence differs from germline, possibly due to a read error. The chain recombines TRBV3-1 with TRBJ1-2; no reliable D call. The germline V gene has CDR1 LGHDT and CDR2 YNNKEL (reference sequence). The CDR3 spans 16 residues. CDR3 in DNA: TGTGCCAGCAGTCAAGATGGCAGTCCCACGCCCTATGGCTACACCTTC. This gives the protein CASSQDGSPTPYGYTF.

This clonotype was counted a few times. This chain links TRBV7-2 with TRBJ2-3; 8 nucleotides agree with TRBD2. With V trimmed by 2 bases and J by 4 bases, 11 bases remained unmatched. Per the germline V gene, CDR1 is SGHTA and CDR2 is FQGNSA. The CDR3 totals 17 residues. CDR3 DNA sequence: TGTGCCAGCAGCTTACCGCCGGGACTAGTTGGTTCAGATACGCAGTATTTT. Translated: CASSLPPGLVGSDTQYF.

This clonotype appeared a few times. The J gene is TRBJ1-2, the V gene TRBV6-6; D remains unclear. This CDR3 is 14 amino acids long. V dropped 2 bases and J dropped 6 bases, with 13 bases sitting between them. Germline V gives CDR1 MNHNY, CDR2 SVGAGI (reference sequence). CDR3 protein: CASSYTDMGDGYTF. CDR3 bases: TGTGCCAGCAGTTACACCGACATGGGCGATGGCTACACCTTC.

CDR3 DNA: TGTGCCAGCAGGCGAGAGACCCAGTACTTC. Translating gives CASRRETQYF. V usage is TRBV25-1 and J usage is TRBJ2-5, with D uncertain. Trimming took off 6 bases at V and 4 bases at J, with 3 bases between the two ends. The CDR3 loop spans 10 amino acids. Looked up from germline, CDR1 is MGHDK and CDR2 is SYGVNS.

V and J are TRBV25-1 and TRBJ1-1; 7 nucleotides align to TRBD1. V trimming: 6 bases; J trimming: 5 bases; junction bases outside the gene matches: 6. Germline V lookup: CDR1 MGHDK, CDR2 SYGVNS. The CDR3 is 13 residues long. CDR3 region: CASSRGGWTEAFF. CDR3 in DNA: TGTGCCAGCAGCAGGGGGGGCTGGACTGAAGCTTTCTTT.

V is TRBV24-1 and J is TRBJ2-3; D unresolved. V gave up 7 bases and J gave up 6 bases, with 16 bases separating them. The CDR3 length is 14 residues. Germline V gene lookup returns CDR1 KGHDR and CDR2 SFDVKD. CDR3 residues: CATRGSGLTDTQYF. CDR3 bases: TGTGCCACCAGGGGTAGTGGGCTCACGGATACGCAGTATTTT.

This clonotype was observed a single time. The junction shows a germline mismatch at one end, possibly a read error. The chain recombines TRBV4-2 with TRBJ2-3; weak D call: TRBD2 (5 bases). CDR3 size: 15 residues. CDR1 is LGHNA and CDR2 is YNFKEQ in the germline V gene. For the CDR3, the DNA is TGTGACAGCAGCCAAATTACCGGGAACACAGATACGCAGTATTTT. It yields the protein CDSSQITGNTDTQYF.

This clonotype was observed at least ten times. V and J are TRBV20-1 and TRBJ2-2; TRBD2 matches at 11 bases. The trim removed 0 bases at V and 3 bases at J, leaving 3 bases unmatched. The CDR3 extends over 16 amino acids. Germline V gives CDR1 DFQATT, CDR2 SNEGSKA (reference sequence). The CDR3 DNA reads TGCAGTGCTAGAGATCCTAGCGGGGGGCACACCGGGGAGCTGTTTTTT. Its translation is CSARDPSGGHTGELFF.

This chain connects TRBV7-9 to TRBJ1-4, with unresolved D. The CDR3 has 14 residues. The V gene lost 5 bases and the J gene lost 8 bases, with 15 bases spanning the gap. Germline V gene data show CDR1 as SEHNR and CDR2 as FQNEAQ (reference sequence). The CDR3 DNA is TGTGCCAGCAGCCTGGACCTACCGGGAGAAAAACTGTTTTTT. This translates into CASSLDLPGEKLFF.

The gene calls are TRBV28 and TRBJ1-2, with 7 bases that match TRBD1. V lost 5 bases to trimming and J lost 3 bases; unmatched junction nucleotides: 15. CDR1 and CDR2 from the germline V gene are MDHEN and SYDVKM. The CDR3 covers 17 residues. The CDR3 region is CASSPSTGVLEDYGYTF. The CDR3 coding sequence is TGTGCCAGCAGTCCCAGTACAGGGGTATTGGAGGACTATGGCTACACCTTC.

The CDR3 region has the DNA TGTGCCAGCAGTTTACCAGGGAACAATGAGCAGTTCTTC. Encoded protein: CASSLPGNNEQFF. The chain recombines TRBV27 with TRBJ2-1; the D gene is possibly TRBD1 (5 bases). The CDR3 is 13 amino acids. The V gene's germline CDR1 is MNHEY and CDR2 SMNVEV (reference sequence). V was clipped by 2 bases and J by 5 bases, with 7 bases between them.

The genes are TRBV10-3 and TRBJ2-7, with 8 bases fitting TRBD2. Per germline, CDR1 ENHRY and CDR2 SYGVKD. CDR3 length: 17 amino acids. Trimming took 11 bases from V and 3 from J; bases not matched to a gene: 21. CDR3 sequence: CALRSRLAHLRGYEQYV. CDR3 in DNA: TGTGCCCTTCGAAGCCGACTAGCGCATCTTAGGGGCTACGAGCAGTACGTC.

The chain joins TRBV7-9 to TRBJ1-3, with a weak D call TRBD1 (5 bases). Germline V gene lookup returns CDR1 SEHNR and CDR2 FQNEAQ (reference sequence). V was shortened by 3 bases and J by 0 bases, with 9 bases between the two germline ends. This CDR3 is 15 amino acids long. Here the CDR3 DNA reads TGTGCCAGCAGCTTTAGGGACTACTCTGGAAACACCATATATTTT. This codes for CASSFRDYSGNTIYF.

The chain is built from TRBV6-6 and TRBJ2-1; D is uncertain. Per the germline V gene, CDR1 is MNHNY and CDR2 is SVGAGI (reference sequence). The V and J ends lost 2 bases and 10 bases respectively, with 12 bases between them. The CDR3 contains 13 residues. CDR3 sequence reads: CASSYAYREEQFF. CDR3 nucleotide sequence: TGTGCCAGCAGTTACGCGTACCGAGAGGAGCAGTTCTTC.

This clonotype was counted only a few times. This chain uses TRBV6-5 with TRBJ2-3, with TRBD2 matching 9 bases. J lost 4 bases, V lost 6 bases, and 14 bases had no gene match. CDR3 size: 17 residues. CDR1 MNHEY and CDR2 SVGAGI come from the germline V gene. In DNA form, the CDR3 reads TGTGCCAGCAGCAACGCCCTGGCGGGGGGGCCCCCAGATACGCAGTATTTT. It translates to CASSNALAGGPPDTQYF.

This chain uses TRBV4-2 with TRBJ1-1; D is perhaps TRBD1 (6 bases). CDR3 size: 18 residues. Germline V CDR1 and CDR2: LGHNA, YNFKEQ. Trimming took 0 bases from V and 4 from J, leaving 21 bases between them. The CDR3 is CASSQEMATRGGGTEAFF. The DNA for the CDR3 is TGTGCCAGCAGCCAAGAAATGGCGACCCGAGGGGGTGGCACTGAAGCTTTCTTT.

The J gene is TRBJ2-5, the V gene TRBV7-8, with TRBD2 as a possible D gene (5 bases). Germline-derived CDR1 and CDR2 are SGHVS and FQNEAQ. V was shortened by 3 bases and J by 5 bases, with 10 bases between the two germline ends. This CDR3 is 13 amino acids long. The CDR3 region is CASSLDLTETQYF. The CDR3 coding sequence is TGTGCCAGCAGCTTGGACTTGACGGAGACCCAGTACTTC.

The rearrangement uses TRBV12-3 or TRBV12-4 and TRBJ1-1, with TRBD1 matching 9 bases. CDR3 length: 13 amino acids. V was pared by 0 bases and J by 9 bases, with 2 bases of the junction left unmatched. The CDR3 protein is CASSLAGTGKAFF. The DNA for the CDR3 is TGTGCCAGCAGTTTAGCGGGGACAGGGAAAGCTTTCTTT.

This clonotype was counted a few times. The V call is TRBV3-1, the J call TRBJ2-2; TRBD2 agrees at 11 bases. The trim removed 4 bases at V and 4 bases at J, leaving 17 bases unmatched. In germline, CDR1 is LGHDT, CDR2 YNNKEL (reference sequence). This CDR3 has 20 residues. The CDR3 loop reads CASSPHGGLAGGSSTGELFF. The CDR3 DNA sequence: TGTGCCAGCAGCCCGCATGGAGGGCTAGCGGGGGGCTCGAGCACCGGGGAGCTGTTTTTT.

This sequence joins TRBV20-1 and TRBJ1-2; TRBD1 matches 9 bases. The CDR3 is 13 residues long. Losses at the gene ends were 6 bases for V and 4 bases for J; bases not matched to a gene: 6. The germline V gene has CDR1 DFQATT and CDR2 SNEGSKA (reference sequence). DNA for the CDR3: TGCAGTGCCTCCCAGACAGGGGGCTATGGCTACACCTTC. This sequence encodes CSASQTGGYGYTF.

The V gene is TRBV18, the J gene TRBJ1-2, with 7 nucleotides matching TRBD1. CDR1 and CDR2 from the germline V gene are KGHSH and LQKENI. J was trimmed by 7 bases and V by 2 bases; bases with no gene match: 4. The length of the CDR3 is 13 residues. The CDR3 nucleotides read TGTGCCAGCTCACCATCGGGACAGTTTGGCTACACCTTC. Its translation: CASSPSGQFGYTF.

The rearrangement links TRBV9 to TRBJ2-1; 9 bases fit TRBD2. Per the germline V gene, CDR1 is SGDLS and CDR2 is YYNGEE. The CDR3 totals 15 residues. The J segment lost 7 bases and the V segment lost 4 bases, leaving 9 bases of the junction unmatched. The CDR3 DNA is TGTGCCAGCAGCTATCGCGGGGGGGCTGCGAATGAGCAGTTCTTC. The encoded protein is CASSYRGGAANEQFF.

The chain carries TRBV19 and TRBJ2-1, with D hard to call. CDR3 length equals 14 residues. V lost 1 base and J lost 0, with 4 bases in between. The germline CDR1 and CDR2 sequences are LNHDA and SQIVND (reference sequence). The chain's CDR3 is CASSIASSYNEQFF. The CDR3 bases are TGTGCCAGTAGTATAGCCTCCTCCTACAATGAGCAGTTCTTC.